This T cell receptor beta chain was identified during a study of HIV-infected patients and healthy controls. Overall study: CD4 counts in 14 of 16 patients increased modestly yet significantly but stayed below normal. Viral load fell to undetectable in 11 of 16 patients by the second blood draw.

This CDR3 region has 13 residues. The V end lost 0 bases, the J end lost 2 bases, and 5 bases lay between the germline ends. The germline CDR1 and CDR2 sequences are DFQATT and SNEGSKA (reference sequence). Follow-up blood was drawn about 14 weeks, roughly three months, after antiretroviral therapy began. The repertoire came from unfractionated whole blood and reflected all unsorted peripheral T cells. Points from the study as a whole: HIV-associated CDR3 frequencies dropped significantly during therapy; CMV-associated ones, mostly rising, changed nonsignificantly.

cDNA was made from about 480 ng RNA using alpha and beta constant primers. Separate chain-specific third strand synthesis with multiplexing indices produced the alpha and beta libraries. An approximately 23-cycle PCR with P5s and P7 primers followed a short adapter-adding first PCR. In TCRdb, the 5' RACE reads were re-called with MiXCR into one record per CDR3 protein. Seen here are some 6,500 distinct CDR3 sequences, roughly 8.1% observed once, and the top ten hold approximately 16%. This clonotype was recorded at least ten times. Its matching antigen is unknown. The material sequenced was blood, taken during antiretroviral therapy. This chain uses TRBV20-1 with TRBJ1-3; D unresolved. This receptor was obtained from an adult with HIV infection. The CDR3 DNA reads TGCAGTGCTAGAGACGAGACTGGAAACACCATATATTTT. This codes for CSARDETGNTIYF.